This T cell receptor (beta chain) is from a study of cytomegalovirus exposure and HLA in healthy donors. CDR1 and CDR2 (germline): SGDLS, YYNGEE. The CDR3 is made up of 14 amino acids. V trimming: 4 bases; J trimming: 4 bases; junction bases outside the gene matches: 6. The study ran its PCR with 60 Vbeta and 13 Jbeta primers. Clones were sequenced by immunoSEQ multiplex PCR, and TCRdb holds only the in-frame ones, with some missing. The table has about 150,000 clones, roughly 80% seen once. The sequenced sample consisted of PBMCs. This chain joins TRBV9 and TRBJ2-7; 9 bases agree with TRBD1. The receptor was isolated from a woman aged 45-60 years in good health and CMV-seropositive. This CDR3 reads CASSPGTGLYEQYF. CDR3 sequence (DNA): TGTGCCAGCAGCCCCGGGACAGGGTTGTACGAGCAGTACTTC.